This T cell receptor beta chain was recovered during a study of early T cells in non-severe SARS-CoV-2 infection. On the study more broadly: It was bulk RNA from unsorted whole blood that was sequenced, and the chains were unpaired. Overall study findings and caveats: Matching against VDJdb likely underestimated virus-specific expansions, favoring anti-spike CD8.

Trimming removed 2 bases at V and 9 bases at J, with 14 bases between. Germline CDR1 reads MNHEY; CDR2 reads SVGAGI. The CDR3 is made up of 14 amino acids. As to this clonotype: Its target is unknown.

Each single cDNA molecule received a unique molecular identifier. Using its own MiXCR run on the 5' RACE reads, TCRdb lists one record per CDR3 protein. The sample lists some 45,000 distinct CDR3 sequences, roughly 10% occurring once. The clonotype originates from an adult who was a healthcare worker with PCR-confirmed SARS-CoV-2 infection or an uninfected control (not recorded which). The V and J genes are TRBV6-5 and TRBJ1-3; TRBD1 might be the D (6 bases). The sample consisted of whole blood, taken at baseline. In DNA, the CDR3 is TGTGCCAGCAGTTACCAACAGGGAAGGGGCACCATATATTTT. Encoded protein: CASSYQQGRGTIYF.